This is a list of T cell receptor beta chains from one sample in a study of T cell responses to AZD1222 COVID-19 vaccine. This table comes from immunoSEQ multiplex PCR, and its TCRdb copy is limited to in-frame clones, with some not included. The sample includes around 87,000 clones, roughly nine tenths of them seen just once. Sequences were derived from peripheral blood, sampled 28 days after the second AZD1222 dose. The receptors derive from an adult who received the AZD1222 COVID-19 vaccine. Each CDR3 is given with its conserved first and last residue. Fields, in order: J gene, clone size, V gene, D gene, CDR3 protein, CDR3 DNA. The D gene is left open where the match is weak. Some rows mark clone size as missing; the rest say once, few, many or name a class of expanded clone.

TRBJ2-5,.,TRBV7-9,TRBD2,CASSPEGLAGGRETQYF,TGTGCCAGCAGCCCCGAAGGACTAGCGGGGGGGAGGGAGACCCAGTACTTC
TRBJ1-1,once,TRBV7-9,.,CASSLEATEAFF,TGTGCCAGCAGCTTAGAGGCAACTGAAGCTTTCTTT
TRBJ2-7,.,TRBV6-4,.,CASSDPLQKDYEQYF,TGTGCCAGCAGTGACCCCCTACAGAAGGACTACGAGCAGTACTTC
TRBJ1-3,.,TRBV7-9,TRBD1,CASSFPRGLGNTIYF,TGTGCCAGCAGCTTCCCCAGGGGGCTTGGAAACACCATATATTTT
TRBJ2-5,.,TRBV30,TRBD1,CAWNRDRRIQETQYF,TGTGCCTGGAACCGGGACAGAAGGATTCAAGAGACCCAGTACTTC
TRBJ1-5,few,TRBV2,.,CASSNHHSAGVNQPQHF,TGTGCCAGCAGCAACCACCATTCGGCAGGGGTTAATCAGCCCCAGCATTTT
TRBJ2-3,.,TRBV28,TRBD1,CASSLLRTGGADTQYF,TGTGCCAGCAGTCTACTGCGGACAGGGGGCGCAGATACGCAGTATTTT
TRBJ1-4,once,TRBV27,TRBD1,CASSLIRGSEKLFF,TGTGCCAGCAGTTTAATCAGGGGGAGTGAAAAACTGTTTTTT
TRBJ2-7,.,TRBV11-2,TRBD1,CASSLVGWDRGYEQYF,TGTGCCAGCAGCTTAGTTGGGTGGGACAGGGGGTACGAGCAGTACTTC
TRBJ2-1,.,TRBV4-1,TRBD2,CASSQDSGGVDEQFF,TGCGCCAGCAGCCAAGATAGCGGGGGGGTCGATGAGCAGTTCTTC
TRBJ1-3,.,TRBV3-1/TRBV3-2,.,CASSQGRAGNTIYF,TGTGCCAGCAGCCAAGGCAGGGCTGGAAACACCATATATTTT
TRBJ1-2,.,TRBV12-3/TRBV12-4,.,CASSLKLNYGYTF,TGTGCCAGCAGTTTAAAGCTTAACTATGGCTACACCTTC
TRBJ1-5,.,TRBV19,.,CASSPHGGGSQPQHF,TGTGCCAGTAGCCCACACGGGGGTGGTAGTCAGCCCCAGCATTTT
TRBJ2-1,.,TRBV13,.,CASSGMAFGYNEQFF,TGTGCCAGCAGCGGTATGGCGTTTGGGTACAATGAGCAGTTCTTC
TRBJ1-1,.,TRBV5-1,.,CASSLAGKAFF,TGCGCCAGCAGCTTGGCGGGGAAAGCTTTCTTT
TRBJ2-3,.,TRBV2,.,CASSPRTSYTDTQYF,TGTGCCAGCAGTCCTCGGACATCTTACACAGATACGCAGTATTTT
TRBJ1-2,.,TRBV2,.,CASTRQAYYGYTF,TGTGCCAGCACTAGACAGGCTTACTATGGCTACACCTTC
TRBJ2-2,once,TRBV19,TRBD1,CASSIGTGVYTGELFF,TGTGCCAGTAGTATAGGGACAGGGGTCTACACCGGGGAGCTGTTTTTT
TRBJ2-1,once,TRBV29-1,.,CSVRFRGGLNEQFF,TGCAGCGTTCGCTTCAGGGGGGGCCTCAATGAGCAGTTCTTC
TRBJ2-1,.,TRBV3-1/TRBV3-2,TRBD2,CASSNPGREDFNEQFF,TGTGCCAGCAGCAACCCAGGGCGGGAGGATTTCAATGAGCAGTTCTTC
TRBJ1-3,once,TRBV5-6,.,CASSFGLAGNTIYF,TGTGCCAGCAGCTTTGGGTTGGCTGGAAACACCATATATTTT